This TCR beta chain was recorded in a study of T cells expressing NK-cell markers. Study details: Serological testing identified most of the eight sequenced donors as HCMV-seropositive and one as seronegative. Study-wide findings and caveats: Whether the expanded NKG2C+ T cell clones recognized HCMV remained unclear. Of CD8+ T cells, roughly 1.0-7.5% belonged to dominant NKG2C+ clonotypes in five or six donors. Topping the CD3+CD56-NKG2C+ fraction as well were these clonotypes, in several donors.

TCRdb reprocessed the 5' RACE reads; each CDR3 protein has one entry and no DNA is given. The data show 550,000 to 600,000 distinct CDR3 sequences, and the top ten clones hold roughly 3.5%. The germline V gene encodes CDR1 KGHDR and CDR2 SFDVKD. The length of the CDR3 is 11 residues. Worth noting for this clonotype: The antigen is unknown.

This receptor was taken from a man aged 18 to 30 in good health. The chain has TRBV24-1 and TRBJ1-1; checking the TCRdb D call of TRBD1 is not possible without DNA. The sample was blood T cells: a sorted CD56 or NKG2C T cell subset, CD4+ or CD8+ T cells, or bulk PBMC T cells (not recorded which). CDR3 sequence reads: CATRQGTEAFF.